The source of this T cell receptor (beta chain) is a study of CD8+ T cells in alopecia areata. The V end lost 8 bases, the J end lost 0 bases, and 5 bases lay between the germline ends. Germline V gene sequence: CDR1 MNHEY, CDR2 SMNVEV (reference sequence). There are 12 residues in the CDR3. As the sequencing template, cDNA was produced by extracting RNA and reverse transcribing it. Assay: immunoSEQ multiplex PCR; the TCRdb copy retains only in-frame clones and omits some. Seen here are some 120,000 clones, about three fifths observed once, and the top ten hold 10% to 15%. Treatment in this sample: oral pan-JAK inhibitor, 5-10 mg twice daily.

The specimen was CD8+ T cells sorted from blood, collected at week 24, from a patient treated with tofacitinib. The V call is TRBV27, the J call TRBJ2-1; no firm D call. This clonotype was sampled from a human donor with alopecia areata. The CDR3 DNA reads as TGTGCCAGCCGCGGCTCCTACAATGAGCAGTTCTTC. Amino acids: CASRGSYNEQFF.